The sequence of this T cell receptor beta chain was determined in a study of blood T cell repertoires in COVID-19. At the level of the study: Acute and convalescent COVID-19 samples came from the United States, Italy and Spain. Sample material is recorded as cDNA or gDNA derived from T cells, B-cell-depleted T cells, or PBMCs.

CDR3 length equals 14 residues. After removal of 3 bases from V and 8 bases from J, the junction contained 8 bases not matched to a gene. Germline CDR1 SGHVS, CDR2 FQNEAQ. Authors' methods: Scientists estimated how many nucleated cells there were by amplifying reference gene primers. Repertoires were generated with immunoSEQ multiplex PCR, while TCRdb's copy carries only in-frame clones and drops some. V and J calls and clone size are as listed in that table; D and trimming were resolved from the DNA. This table holds 150,000 or so clones, over 80% found once. The chain recombines TRBV7-8 with TRBJ1-2, with 8 bases that match TRBD1. The receptor comes from an elderly man with acute or convalescent COVID-19. Sequenced material: peripheral blood. Written as DNA, the CDR3 is TGTGCCAGCAGCTTCGGGACAGGAAGTAGCGGCTACACCTTC. The encoded protein is CASSFGTGSSGYTF.